The clone carrying this T cell receptor (beta chain) has more than one count but fewer than ten. The antigen is undetermined. The sample belongs to a study of T cell repertoires in cytomegalovirus infection. Looking at the study overall: An indication of both CMV infection and matching HLA type came from public TCR beta signatures. General observations from the study: Public TCR beta family frequency separated CMV-and-HLA carriers, including in an independent cohort. The ex vivo response was dominated by HLA-C-restricted CMV-specific TCR beta clonotypes.

Each CDR3 protein gets one entry after TCRdb re-called the reads with MiXCR. The sample includes 600,000 to 800,000 distinct CDR3 sequences, about 24% of them seen just once. The CDR3 sequence is 13 residues long. Germline loops: CDR1 MNHNY, CDR2 SVGAGI (reference sequence). V lost 7 bases and J 2 bases, leaving 12 bases between the germline ends. This clonotype was obtained from a human donor in good health (CMV status not recorded). Some clones in this sample may be carry-over from other donors' samples. V is TRBV6-6 and J is TRBJ2-7, with a possible D match to TRBD1 (6 bases). Material for sequencing was CD8+ T cells from PBMCs. This chain's CDR3 is CASNQDRPYEQYF. Here the CDR3 DNA reads TGTGCCAGCAATCAGGACAGACCCTACGAGCAGTACTTC.